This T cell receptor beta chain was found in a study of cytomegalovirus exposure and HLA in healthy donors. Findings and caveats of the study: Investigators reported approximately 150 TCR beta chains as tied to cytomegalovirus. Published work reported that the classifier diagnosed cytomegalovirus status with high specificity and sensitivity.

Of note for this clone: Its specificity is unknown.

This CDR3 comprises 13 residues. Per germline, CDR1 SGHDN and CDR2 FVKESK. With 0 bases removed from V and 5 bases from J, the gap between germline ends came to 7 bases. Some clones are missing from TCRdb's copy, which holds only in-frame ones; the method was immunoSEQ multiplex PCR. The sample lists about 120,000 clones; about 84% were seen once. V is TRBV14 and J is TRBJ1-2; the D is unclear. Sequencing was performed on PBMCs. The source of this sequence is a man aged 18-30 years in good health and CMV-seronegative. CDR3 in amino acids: CASSQDWLYGYTF. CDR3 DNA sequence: TGTGCCAGCAGCCAAGATTGGCTTTATGGCTACACCTTC.